This T cell receptor beta chain was sequenced in a study of CD8+ T cells in alopecia areata. Sequencing templates came from extracted RNA that was reverse transcribed into cDNA. Assay used: immunoSEQ multiplex PCR; TCRdb lists only in-frame clones, some missing. The table records about 120,000 clones, roughly two fifths of them present only once. There are 16 residues in the CDR3. Germline lookup yields CDR1 LGHNA and CDR2 YSLEER. Trimming pared 0 bases from V and 1 base from J, leaving 10 bases between. The sequence was collected from a human donor with alopecia areata. The sample consisted of CD4+ T cells sorted from blood. The V and J genes are TRBV4-3 and TRBJ1-5; D unresolved. The CDR3 region is CASSQDLAGSNQPQHF. The CDR3 DNA reads as TGCGCCAGCAGCCAAGATCTGGCGGGGAGCAATCAGCCCCAGCATTTT.